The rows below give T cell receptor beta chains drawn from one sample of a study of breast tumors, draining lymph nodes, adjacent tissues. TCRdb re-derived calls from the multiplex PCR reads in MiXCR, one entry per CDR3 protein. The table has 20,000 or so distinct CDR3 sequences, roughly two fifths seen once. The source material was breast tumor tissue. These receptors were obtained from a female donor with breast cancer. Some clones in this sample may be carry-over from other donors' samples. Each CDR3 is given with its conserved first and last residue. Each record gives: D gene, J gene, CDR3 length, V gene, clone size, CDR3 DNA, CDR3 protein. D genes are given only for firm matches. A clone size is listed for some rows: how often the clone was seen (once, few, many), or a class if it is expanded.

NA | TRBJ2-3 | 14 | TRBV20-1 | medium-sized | TGCAGTGCTAGTTATCAGGGGAGCACAGATACGCAGTATTTT | CSASYQGSTDTQYF
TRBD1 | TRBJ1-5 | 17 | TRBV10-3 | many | TGTGCCATCAGTGAGCCGAACCCCGGACAGGGAAACCAGCCCCAGCATTTT | CAISEPNPGQGNQPQHF
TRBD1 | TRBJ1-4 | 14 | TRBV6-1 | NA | TGTGCCAGCAGGGGGACAGGGGGCGCGGAAAAACTGTTTTTT | CASRGTGGAEKLFF
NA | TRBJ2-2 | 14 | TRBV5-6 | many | TGTGCCAGCAGCATAACTAGGAACACCGGGGAGCTGTTTTTT | CASSITRNTGELFF
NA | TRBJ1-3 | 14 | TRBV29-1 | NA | TGCAGCGTTGGGGAGGGCGCTGGAGGAAACACCATATATTTT | CSVGEGAGGNTIYF
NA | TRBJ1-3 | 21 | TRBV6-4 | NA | TGTGCCAGCAGTGACACCGACTTCCAGGACAGCAAACAGTTATGTAGGAACACCATATATTTT | CASSDTDFQDSKQLCRNTIYF
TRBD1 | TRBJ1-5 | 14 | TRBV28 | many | TGTGCCAGCAGAGCCACGACAGGGACACAGCCCCAGCATTTT | CASRATTGTQPQHF
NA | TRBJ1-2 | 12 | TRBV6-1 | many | TGTGCCAGCAGTCAGGACTTCTATGGCTACACCTTC | CASSQDFYGYTF
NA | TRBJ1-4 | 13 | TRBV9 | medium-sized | TGTGCCAGCAGCGACGGCCCCGGGGAAAAACTGTTTTTT | CASSDGPGEKLFF
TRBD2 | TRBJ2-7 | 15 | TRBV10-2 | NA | TGCGCCAGCAGTGAAGGACTAGCGGGAGCCTACGAGCAGTACTTC | CASSEGLAGAYEQYF
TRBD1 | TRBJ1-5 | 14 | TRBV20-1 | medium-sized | TGCAGTGCTCCAGACAGGGCGCCAAATCAGCCCCAGCATTTT | CSAPDRAPNQPQHF
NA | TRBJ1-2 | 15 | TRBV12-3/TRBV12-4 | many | TGTGCCAGCAGTTTCGCGCCCAGGAGGGGCCAGTGGCTCCACTTC | CASSFAPRRGQWLHF
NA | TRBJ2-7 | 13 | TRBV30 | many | TGTGCCTGGAGCATGTCGGTGACCAGCGAGCAGTACTTC | CAWSMSVTSEQYF
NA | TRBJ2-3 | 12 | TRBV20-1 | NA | TGCAGTGCCCGGACGGAGAAGGATGAGCAGTATTTT | CSARTEKDEQYF
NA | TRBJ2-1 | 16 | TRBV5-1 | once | TGCGCCAGCAGCCCGCGACAGAACCCGAACACCGGGGAGCAGTTCTTC | CASSPRQNPNTGEQFF
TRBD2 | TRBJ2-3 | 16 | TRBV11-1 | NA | TGTGCCGGCTCGGCGGGAGTCGGGAGCGCCGTAGATACGCAGTATTTT | CAGSAGVGSAVDTQYF
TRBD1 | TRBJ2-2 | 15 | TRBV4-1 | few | TGCGCCAGCAGCCAGACAGGGAGAAACACCGGGGAGCTGTTTTTT | CASSQTGRNTGELFF
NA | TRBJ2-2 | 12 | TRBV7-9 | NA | TGTGCCAGCAGGTACAGCACCGGGGAGCTGTTTTTT | CASRYSTGELFF
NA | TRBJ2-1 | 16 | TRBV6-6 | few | TGTGCCAGCAGCACTTCCGGGGACGGATCCCACAATGAGCAGTTCTTC | CASSTSGDGSHNEQFF
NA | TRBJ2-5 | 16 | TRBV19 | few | TGTGCCAGTAGTCCTCGGGACACGATACACGCGGAGACCCAGTACTTC | CASSPRDTIHAETQYF
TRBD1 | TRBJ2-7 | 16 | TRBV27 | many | TGTGCCAGCAGTTCCGGAGCCGGGACAGGATCCTACGAGCAGTACTTC | CASSSGAGTGSYEQYF
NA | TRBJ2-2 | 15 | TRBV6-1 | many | TGTGCCAGCAGTGAAGACCCCGGGAGTACCGGGGAGCTGTTTTTT | CASSEDPGSTGELFF
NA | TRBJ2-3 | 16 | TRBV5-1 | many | TGCGCCAGCAGCTTGCCGGGCGCAACTAGCACAGATACGCAGTATTTT | CASSLPGATSTDTQYF
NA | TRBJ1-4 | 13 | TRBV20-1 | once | TGCAGTGCTAGAGATCCACAGGGTGAAAAACTGTTTTTT | CSARDPQGEKLFF
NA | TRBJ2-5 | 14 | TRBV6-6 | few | TGTGCCAGCAGTCACGCCGGGACGGGAGAGTCCCAGTACTTC | CASSHAGTGESQYF
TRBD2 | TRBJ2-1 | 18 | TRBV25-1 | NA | TGTGCCAGCAGTGTCCCGACTAGCGGCAAGATTTCCTACAATGAGCAGTTCTTC | CASSVPTSGKISYNEQFF
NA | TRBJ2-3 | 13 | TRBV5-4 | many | TGTGCCAGCAACCCCGTCTCCACAGATACGCAGTATTTT | CASNPVSTDTQYF